This T cell receptor beta chain was captured in a study of OX40 agonist ivuxolimab in advanced cancers. Measured with immunoSEQ multiplex PCR; TCRdb has only the in-frame clones, and not every one. This table has approximately 99,000 clones, about 91% appearing once. This specimen was CD4+ or CD8+ T cells sorted from blood, taken in a trial of the OX40 agonist ivuxolimab. The clonotype comes from an adult with an advanced solid tumor such as melanoma, head and neck, liver or kidney cancer.

CDR3 nucleotide sequence: TGTGCCAGCAGCTTAGCGGCTAGCGCTTACAATGAGCAGTTCTTC. Its translation: CASSLAASAYNEQFF. The rearrangement links TRBV7-6 to TRBJ2-1, with TRBD2 as a possible D gene (6 bases). This CDR3 has 15 amino acids. Deletions cut 0 bases from V and 4 bases from J, with 10 bases between. Germline V gene lookup returns CDR1 SGHVS and CDR2 FNYEAQ.